This T cell receptor beta chain was documented in a study of patients and donors after allogeneic stem cell transplantation. V lost 6 bases, J lost 0 bases, and 14 bases lay in between. The CDR3 consists of 15 residues. TCRdb reprocessed the RT-PCR reads via MiXCR and lists one record per CDR3 protein. The sample holds 150,000 to 200,000 distinct CDR3 sequences, around two fifths seen once. The J gene is TRBJ1-1, the V gene TRBV12-3 or TRBV12-4, with D possibly TRBD1 on 5 matching bases. The specimen sequenced was blood, either unsorted or a sorted T cell fraction (not recorded which). The sequence was collected from a human donor who was either an allogeneic HSCT recipient or a stem cell or donor lymphocyte infusion donor (not recorded which). It is not recorded whose cells these are; they may come from a transplant donor. CDR3 sequence reads: CASSLGPSMNTEAFF. CDR3 sequence (DNA): TGTGCCAGCAGCCTGGGGCCCTCAATGAACACTGAAGCTTTCTTT.